This passage covers 8 T cell receptor beta chains from one sample sequenced in a study of T cells in Graves' hyperthyroidism and ophthalmopathy. RNA transcripts provided the source from which TCR beta CDR3 regions were amplified. In the first-round RT-PCR of the TCR CDR3, the HTBI primer set was used. MiXCR was run by TCRdb on the multiplex PCR reads, yielding one entry per CDR3 protein. Of 300,000 to 450,000 distinct CDR3 sequences detected, 15% to 20% appear once; the ten largest clones hold roughly a sixth. The sample was blood. The origin of the receptors is a woman in her thirties or forties with Graves' ophthalmopathy.

The chain links TRBV6-2 or TRBV6-3 to TRBJ2-7, with 9 positions matching TRBD2. Germline V gives CDR1 MNHEY, CDR2 SVGEGT. This CDR3 spans 15 amino acids. J lost 2 bases, V lost 7 bases, and 9 bases had no gene match. CDR3 bases: TGTGCCAGCAACGACGGGGCGGGAGGGCCCTACGAGCAGTACTTC. This codes for CASNDGAGGPYEQYF.

This clonotype was counted at least ten times. The chain joins TRBV12-3 or TRBV12-4 to TRBJ1-2; D unclear. This CDR3 has 13 residues. Trimming pared 1 base from V and 4 bases from J, leaving 7 bases between. The CDR3 nucleotides read TGTGCCAGCAGTTTAGACAGAATCTATGGCTACACCTTC. This codes for CASSLDRIYGYTF.

This clonotype was counted at least ten times. The chain links TRBV12-5 to TRBJ1-1; 8 bases line up with TRBD1. There are 15 residues in the CDR3. Trimming removed 0 bases from V and 5 bases from J; junction bases left unmatched: 5. Germline V lookup: CDR1 LGHNT, CDR2 FRNRAP. The CDR3 nucleotides are TGTGCTAGTGGTTTGGTTCAGGGGGCGACGACTGAAGCTTTCTTT. Amino acids: CASGLVQGATTEAFF.

Many counts were recorded for this clonotype. This sequence joins TRBV5-5 and TRBJ2-7, with D perhaps matching TRBD2 (5 bases). The germline V gene encodes CDR1 SGHKS and CDR2 YYEKEE (reference sequence). The ends were cut back, 7 bases at V and 5 bases at J, with 22 bases in the middle. The CDR3 extends over 15 amino acids. CDR3 loop: CASGTSGLPADEQYF. In DNA form, the CDR3 reads TGTGCCAGCGGAACCTCCGGGCTCCCAGCGGACGAGCAGTACTTC.

This clonotype was recorded a few times. A clone one base away is much larger, so this may be a read error. The rearrangement uses TRBV5-1 and TRBJ2-7; 16 bases match TRBD2. The CDR3 is made up of 16 amino acids. Germline V gene data show CDR1 as SGHRS and CDR2 as YFSETQ. The CDR3 DNA sequence: TGCGCCAGCAGCTTGGAGGGACTAGCGGGAGGGTCCGAGCGGTACTTC. This translates into CASSLEGLAGGSERYF.

This clonotype was counted many times. The rearrangement uses TRBV27 and TRBJ1-5; the D is unclear. Germline CDR1 and CDR2: MNHEY and SMNVEV (reference sequence). This CDR3 is 11 amino acids long. V lost 8 bases and J 3 bases, leaving 5 bases between the germline ends. The CDR3 is CASRLNQPQHF. Written as DNA, the CDR3 is TGTGCCAGCCGACTCAATCAGCCCCAGCATTTT.

This clonotype was observed many times. The rearrangement links TRBV9 to TRBJ1-2, with TRBD1 as a possible D gene (6 bases). This CDR3 has 14 residues. Germline V gives CDR1 SGDLS, CDR2 YYNGEE. The ends were cut back, 0 bases at V and 3 bases at J, with 9 bases in the middle. CDR3 coding DNA: TGTGCCAGCAGCGTAGGCAGGGGAGACTATGGCTACACCTTC. It codes for CASSVGRGDYGYTF. The full variable domain, its missing parts supplied by reference TRBV9 and TRBJ1-2, is DSGVTQTPKHLITATGQRVTLRCSPRSGDLSVYWYQQSLDQGLQFLIQYYNGEERAKGNILERFSAQQFPDLHSELNLSSLELGDSALYFCASSVGRGDYGYTFGSGTRLTVV.

In its sample, this clonotype was seen many times. The V gene is TRBV24-1, the J gene TRBJ1-2; no clear D. Trimming stripped 5 bases from V and 2 bases from J, with 5 bases between. The germline V gene encodes CDR1 KGHDR and CDR2 SFDVKD. This CDR3 comprises 12 residues. The CDR3 here is CATSGRNYGYTF. The DNA for the CDR3 is TGTGCCACCAGTGGCAGGAACTATGGCTACACCTTC.